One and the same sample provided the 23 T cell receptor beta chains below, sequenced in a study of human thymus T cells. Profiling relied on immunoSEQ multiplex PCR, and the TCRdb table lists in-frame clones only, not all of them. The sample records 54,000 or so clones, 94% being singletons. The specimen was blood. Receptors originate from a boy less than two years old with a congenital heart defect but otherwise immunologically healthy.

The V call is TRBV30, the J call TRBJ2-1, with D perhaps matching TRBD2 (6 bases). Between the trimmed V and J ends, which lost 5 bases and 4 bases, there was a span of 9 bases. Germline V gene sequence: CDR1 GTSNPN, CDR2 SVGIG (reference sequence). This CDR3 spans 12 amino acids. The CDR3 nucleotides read TGTGCCTGGTGCGGGGATTACAATGAGCAGTTCTTC. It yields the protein CAWCGDYNEQFF.

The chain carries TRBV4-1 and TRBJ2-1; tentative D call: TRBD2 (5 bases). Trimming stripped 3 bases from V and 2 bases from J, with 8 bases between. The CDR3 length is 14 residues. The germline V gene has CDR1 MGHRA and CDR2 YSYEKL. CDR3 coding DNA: TGCGCCAGCAGCCAGGCGGGCACCTACAATGAGCAGTTCTTC. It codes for CASSQAGTYNEQFF.

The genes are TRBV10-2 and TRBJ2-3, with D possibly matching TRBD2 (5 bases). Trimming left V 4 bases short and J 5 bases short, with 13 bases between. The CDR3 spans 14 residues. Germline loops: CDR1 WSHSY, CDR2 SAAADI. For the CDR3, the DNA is TGCGCCAGCAGTGGGCTAGCCACCAGAGATACGCAGTATTTT. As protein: CASSGLATRDTQYF.

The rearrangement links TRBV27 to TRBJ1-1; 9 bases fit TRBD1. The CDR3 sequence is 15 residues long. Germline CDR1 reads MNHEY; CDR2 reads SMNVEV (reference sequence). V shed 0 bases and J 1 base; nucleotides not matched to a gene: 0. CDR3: CASSLSQGANTEAFF. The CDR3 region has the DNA TGTGCCAGCAGTTTATCACAGGGGGCGAACACTGAAGCTTTCTTT.

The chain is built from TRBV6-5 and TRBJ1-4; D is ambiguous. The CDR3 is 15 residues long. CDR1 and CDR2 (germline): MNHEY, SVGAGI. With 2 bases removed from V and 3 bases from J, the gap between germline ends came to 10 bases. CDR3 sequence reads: CASSYERAANEKLFF. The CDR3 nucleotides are TGTGCCAGCAGTTACGAGAGGGCAGCTAATGAAAAACTGTTTTTT.

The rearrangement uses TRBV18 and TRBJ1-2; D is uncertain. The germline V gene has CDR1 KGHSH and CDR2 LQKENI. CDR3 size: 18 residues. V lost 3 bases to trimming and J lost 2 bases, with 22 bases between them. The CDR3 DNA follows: TGTGCCAGCTCACCTCCAACTTGGACGCCAATACTAAACTATGGCTACACCTTC. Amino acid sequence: CASSPPTWTPILNYGYTF.

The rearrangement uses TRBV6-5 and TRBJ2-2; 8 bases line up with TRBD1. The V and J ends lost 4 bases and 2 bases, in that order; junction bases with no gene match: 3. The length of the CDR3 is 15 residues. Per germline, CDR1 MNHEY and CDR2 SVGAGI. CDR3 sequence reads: CASSSGQGNTGELFF. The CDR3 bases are TGTGCCAGCAGTTCCGGACAGGGTAACACCGGGGAGCTGTTTTTT.

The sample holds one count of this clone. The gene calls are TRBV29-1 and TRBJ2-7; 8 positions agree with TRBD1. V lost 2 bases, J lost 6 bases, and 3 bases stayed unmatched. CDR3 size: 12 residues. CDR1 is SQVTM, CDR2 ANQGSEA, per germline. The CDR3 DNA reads TGCAGCGTTGAACAGGGGGCGGGCGAGCAGTACTTC. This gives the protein CSVEQGAGEQYF.

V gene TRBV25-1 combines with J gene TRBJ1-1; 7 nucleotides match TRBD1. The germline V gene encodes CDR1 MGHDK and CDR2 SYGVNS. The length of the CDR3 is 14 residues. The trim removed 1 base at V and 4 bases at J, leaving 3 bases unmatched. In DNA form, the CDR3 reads TGTGCCAGCAGTGAATCCCGACAGGGCACTGAAGCTTTCTTT. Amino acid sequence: CASSESRQGTEAFF.

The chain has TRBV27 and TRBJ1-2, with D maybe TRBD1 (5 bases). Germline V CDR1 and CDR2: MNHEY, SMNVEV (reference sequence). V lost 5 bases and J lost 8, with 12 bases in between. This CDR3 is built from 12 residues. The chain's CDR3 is CASSPRGWGYTF. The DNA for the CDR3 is TGTGCCAGCAGTCCCCGGGGGTGGGGCTACACCTTC.

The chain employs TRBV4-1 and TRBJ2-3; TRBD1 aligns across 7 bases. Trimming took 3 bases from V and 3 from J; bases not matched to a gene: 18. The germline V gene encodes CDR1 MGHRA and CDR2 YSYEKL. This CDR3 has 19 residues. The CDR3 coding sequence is TGCGCCAGCAGCCATCATCCGGGACAGCCGGCTATCGGGACAGATACGCAGTATTTT. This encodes CASSHHPGQPAIGTDTQYF.

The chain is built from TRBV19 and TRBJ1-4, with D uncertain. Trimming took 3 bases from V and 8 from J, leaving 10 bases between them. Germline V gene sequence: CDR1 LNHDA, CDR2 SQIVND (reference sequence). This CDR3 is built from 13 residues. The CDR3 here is CASSIRRREKLFF. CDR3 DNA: TGTGCCAGTAGTATTCGGCGGCGGGAAAAACTGTTTTTT.

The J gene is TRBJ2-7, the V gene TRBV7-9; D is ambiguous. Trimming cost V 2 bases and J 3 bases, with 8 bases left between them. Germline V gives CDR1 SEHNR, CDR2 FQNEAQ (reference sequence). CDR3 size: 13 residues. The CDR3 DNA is TGTGCCAGCAGCTTAAGTCAGTACTACGAGCAGTACTTC. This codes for CASSLSQYYEQYF.

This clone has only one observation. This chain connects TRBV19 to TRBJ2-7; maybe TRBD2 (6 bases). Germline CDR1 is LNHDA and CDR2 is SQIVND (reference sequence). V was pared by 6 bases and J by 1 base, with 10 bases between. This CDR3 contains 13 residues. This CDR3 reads CASRTSSSYEQYF. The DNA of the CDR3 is TGTGCCAGTAGGACTAGTTCTTCCTACGAGCAGTACTTC.

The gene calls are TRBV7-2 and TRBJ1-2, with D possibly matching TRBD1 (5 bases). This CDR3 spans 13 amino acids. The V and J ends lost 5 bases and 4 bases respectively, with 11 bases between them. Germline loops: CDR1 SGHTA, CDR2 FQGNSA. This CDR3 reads CASSRDRSYGYTF. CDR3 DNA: TGTGCCAGCAGCCGAGACAGATCCTATGGCTACACCTTC.

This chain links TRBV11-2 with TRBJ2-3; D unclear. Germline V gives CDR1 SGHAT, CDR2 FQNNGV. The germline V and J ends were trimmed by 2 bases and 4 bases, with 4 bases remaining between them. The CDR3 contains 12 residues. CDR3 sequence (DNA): TGTGCCAGCAGCTTAACGTCAGATACGCAGTATTTT. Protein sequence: CASSLTSDTQYF.

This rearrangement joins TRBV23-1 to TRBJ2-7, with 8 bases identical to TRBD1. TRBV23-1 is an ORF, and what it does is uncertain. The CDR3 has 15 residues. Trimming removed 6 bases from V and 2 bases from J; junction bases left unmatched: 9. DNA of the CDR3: TGCGCCAGCAGCCTCGGACAGGGTCCCCCCTACGAGCAGTACTTC. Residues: CASSLGQGPPYEQYF.

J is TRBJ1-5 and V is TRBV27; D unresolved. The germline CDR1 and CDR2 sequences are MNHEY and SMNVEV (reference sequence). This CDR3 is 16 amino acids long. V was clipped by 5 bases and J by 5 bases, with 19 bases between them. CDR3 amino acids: CASSPLRNYRDQPQHF. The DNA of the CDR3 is TGTGCCAGCAGTCCCCTCCGCAATTATAGAGATCAGCCCCAGCATTTT.

CDR3 amino acids: CASSFQPTTDTQYF. CDR3 in DNA: TGTGCCAGCAGCTTCCAGCCTACGACAGATACGCAGTATTTT. The chain couples TRBV7-2 to TRBJ2-3, with D hard to call. Trimming left V 3 bases short and J 3 bases short, with 10 bases between. Germline CDR1 SGHTA, CDR2 FQGNSA. CDR3 size: 14 residues.

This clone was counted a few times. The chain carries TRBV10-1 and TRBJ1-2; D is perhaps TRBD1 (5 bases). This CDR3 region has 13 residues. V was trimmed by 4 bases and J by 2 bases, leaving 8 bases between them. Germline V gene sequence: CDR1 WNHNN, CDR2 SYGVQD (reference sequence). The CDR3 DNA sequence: TGCGCCAGCAGTGGACAGTCCAACTATGGCTACACCTTC. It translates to CASSGQSNYGYTF.

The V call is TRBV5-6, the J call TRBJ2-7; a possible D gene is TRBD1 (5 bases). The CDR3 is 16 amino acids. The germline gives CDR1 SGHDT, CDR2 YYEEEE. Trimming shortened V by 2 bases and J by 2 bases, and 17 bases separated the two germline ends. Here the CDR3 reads CASSLGRVWAPYEQYF. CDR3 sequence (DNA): TGTGCCAGCAGCTTAGGCAGGGTTTGGGCCCCCTACGAGCAGTACTTC.

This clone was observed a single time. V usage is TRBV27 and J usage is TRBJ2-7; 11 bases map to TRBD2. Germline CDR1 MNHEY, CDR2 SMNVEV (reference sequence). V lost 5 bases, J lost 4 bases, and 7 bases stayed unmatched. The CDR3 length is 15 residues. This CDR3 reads CASSARLAGTYEQYF. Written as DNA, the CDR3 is TGTGCCAGCAGTGCTAGACTAGCGGGAACTTACGAGCAGTACTTC.

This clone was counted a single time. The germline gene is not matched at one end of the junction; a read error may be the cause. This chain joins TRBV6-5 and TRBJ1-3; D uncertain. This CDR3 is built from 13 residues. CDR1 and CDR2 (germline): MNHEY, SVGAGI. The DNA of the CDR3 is TGTGCCAGCAGCCCGACTCCTGGCAACACCATATATTTT. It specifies CASSPTPGNTIYF.